This T cell receptor beta chain was captured by sequencing in a study of OX40 agonist ivuxolimab in advanced cancers. About the investigation overall: Ivuxolimab, which targeted the costimulatory receptor OX40 (CD134), was an agonistic, fully human IgG2 monoclonal antibody. Intravenous ivuxolimab was administered to patients every 2 weeks at six dose levels: 0.01, 0.1, 0.3, 1.5, 3 and 10 mg/kg. Among the approximately 54 dose-escalation patients, 19 had hepatocellular carcinoma, about 15 melanoma, 9 renal cell carcinoma and 9 head and neck cancer. In the dose-escalation cohort, approximately 82% of patients were male, and the mean age was around 60 years with a range of roughly 23 to 79. Prior anti-PD-1, anti-PD-L1 or anti-CTLA-4 therapy was permitted, and approximately 39% of dose-escalation patients had received checkpoint inhibitors. Three dose-escalation patients achieved partial responses, one with hepatocellular carcinoma and two with cutaneous melanoma. The point of sequencing TCRbeta in the periphery was to test whether ivuxolimab changed TCR sequence diversity and drove clonal T-cell expansion. The paper reports the monotherapy dose-escalation portion (N = 52 patients) of the phase I ivuxolimab trial.

The trial excluded patients who had a history of autoimmune disease or who were on systemic immunosuppression. Peripheral blood for TCR sequencing was collected from all dose cohorts at baseline, on cycle 4 day 1, and on cycle 7 day 1. Samples were obtained from an open-label, multicenter, first-in-human phase I dose-escalation trial of ivuxolimab. Adults with locally advanced or metastatic head and neck squamous cell, hepatocellular, melanoma or renal cell carcinoma were enrolled in the trial. Before TCR sequencing, CD4+ T cells and CD8+ T cells from peripheral blood were sorted into separate populations. To sequence the TCRbeta CDR3 region, genomic DNA was isolated from the sorted cells. TCRbeta CDR3 regions were sequenced using the immunoSEQ Assay. Drawn from immuneACCESS, this table holds only the in-frame rearrangements with V and J called that TCRdb kept. Clones are partly lost; checked studies trace under half to an unresolved V gene and leave the rest unexplained. The table for this sample lists 80,000 to 95,000 clones; approximately 91% of them were counted only once. The ten largest clones add up to 0.6% to 0.75% of the sample.

CDR1 is given as MGHDK and CDR2 as SYGVNS, both from the germline V gene. V was cut back by 2 bases and J by 0 bases, leaving a gap of 14 bases between them. There are 17 amino acids in the CDR3, from cysteine to phenylalanine inclusive. The kept DNA is CDR3 alone, 51 bases in frame from the first base. On the study overall, not on this receptor specifically: Clonal expansion of both CD4+ and CD8+ blood T cells was observed from baseline to week 6 at doses 0.1 to 3.0 mg/kg. Antigen specificity was not determined for the clonally expanded peripheral T cells. In partial responders in the 0.1-3.0 mg/kg groups, normalized peripheral clonal expansion was found to be among the lowest, especially among CD8+ T cells. Low levels of normalized T-cell clonal expansion were also seen in some patients who did not respond. On average, CD8+ T cells showed more expanded clones than CD4+ T cells after ivuxolimab.

Concerning this clone itself: The clone's antigen remains unknown. Nothing much larger sits one base from this clone, and base qualities are not available.

The sample was CD4+ or CD8+ T cells sorted from blood, taken in a trial of the OX40 agonist ivuxolimab. The TCR originated in an adult with an advanced solid tumor such as melanoma, head and neck, liver or kidney cancer. The sequence is built from TRBV25-1 and TRBJ2-1; possibly the D gene is TRBD1, per 6 matching bases. The CDR3: CASSENTGTNSYNEQFF. The nucleotide sequence reads TGTGCCAGCAGTGAAAATACAGGGACGAACTCCTACAATGAGCAGTTCTTC.